Each of the 28 T cell receptor beta chains below was sequenced from the same sample in a study of blood T cell repertoires in COVID-19. TCRdb's copy holds only in-frame clones and misses some; the assay was immunoSEQ multiplex PCR. Altogether roughly 120,000 clones are present, roughly 90% being singletons, with the ten largest covering around 4.6%. The source material was peripheral blood. These receptors all stem from a man in his 60s with COVID-19, enrolled during active disease.

The chain employs TRBV2 and TRBJ2-2, with 14 bases aligning to TRBD2. There are 15 residues in the CDR3. Looked up from germline, CDR1 is SNHLY and CDR2 is FYNNEI. The V segment lost 6 bases and the J segment 7 bases; nucleotides outside the gene matches: 4. DNA of the CDR3: TGTGCCAGCAGAAGGACTAGCGGGAGGATCGGGGAGCTGTTTTTT. Protein product: CASRRTSGRIGELFF.

The CDR3 DNA reads TGTGCCAGCAGCCAGGTGTGGGATGAGCAGTTCTTC. This encodes CASSQVWDEQFF. The V and J genes are TRBV28 and TRBJ2-1; D remains unclear. This CDR3 region has 12 residues. Trimming removed 6 bases from V and 8 bases from J, with 11 bases in between. CDR1 is MDHEN and CDR2 is SYDVKM in the germline V gene.

The chain uses TRBV9 and TRBJ1-4; tentative D call: TRBD1 (6 bases). V shed 0 bases and J shed 0 bases, with 6 bases lying between them. CDR3 length: 15 residues. CDR1 and CDR2 (germline): SGDLS, YYNGEE. CDR3 amino acids: CASSVGTATNEKLFF. CDR3 in DNA: TGTGCCAGCAGCGTAGGGACAGCAACTAATGAAAAACTGTTTTTT.

This chain links TRBV10-3 with TRBJ2-3, with 13 bases that match TRBD2. Trimming removed 7 bases from V and 4 bases from J; junction bases left unmatched: 14. CDR1 is ENHRY, CDR2 SYGVKD, per germline. The CDR3 loop spans 18 amino acids. CDR3 region: CAIKAGTSGTILADTQYF. The CDR3 DNA follows: TGTGCCATCAAGGCCGGGACTAGCGGGACCATCTTGGCAGATACGCAGTATTTT.

This chain joins TRBV5-1 and TRBJ2-7, with TRBD1 matching over 10 bases. After removal of 2 bases from V and 1 base from J, the junction contained 3 bases not matched to a gene. Germline CDR1 reads SGHRS; CDR2 reads YFSETQ. The CDR3 contains 15 residues. DNA for the CDR3: TGCGCCAGCAGCTTTCGACAGGGGGCTTCCTACGAGCAGTACTTC. Amino acids: CASSFRQGASYEQYF. Complete variable domain (other parts from reference TRBV5-1 and TRBJ2-7): KAGVTQTPRYLIKTRGQQVTLSCSPISGHRSVSWYQQTPGQGLQFLFEYFSETQRNKGNFPGRFSGRQFSNSRSEMNVSTLELGDSALYLCASSFRQGASYEQYFGPGTRLTVT.

The chain links TRBV29-1 to TRBJ1-2; D may be TRBD1 (6 bases). The CDR3 consists of 12 residues. V gave up 4 bases and J gave up 6 bases, with 12 bases separating them. Germline CDR1 reads SQVTM; CDR2 reads ANQGSEA. CDR3 sequence reads: CSVVDRNHGYTF. CDR3 coding DNA: TGCAGCGTTGTGGACAGAAACCATGGCTACACCTTC.

The chain links TRBV3-1 (or the pseudogene TRBV3-2) to TRBJ1-4; 10 bases line up with TRBD1. With V trimmed by 4 bases and J by 5 bases, 4 bases remained unmatched. The V gene's germline CDR1 is LGHDT and CDR2 YNNKEL (reference sequence). CDR3 length equals 15 residues. This CDR3 reads CASSPTGGGNEKLFF. The DNA of the CDR3 is TGTGCCAGCAGCCCGACAGGGGGCGGCAATGAAAAACTGTTTTTT.

This clone appeared once. V and J are TRBV4-3 and TRBJ2-2; tentatively, D is TRBD2 (5 bases). CDR1 LGHNA and CDR2 YSLEER come from the germline V gene. The CDR3 is 17 amino acids. Trimming removed 1 base from V and 3 bases from J, with 15 bases in between. The CDR3 here is CASSQAGTAEDTGELFF. The CDR3 DNA is TGCGCCAGCAGCCAAGCGGGAACAGCCGAGGACACCGGGGAGCTGTTTTTT.

The rearrangement uses TRBV6-1 and TRBJ2-7; tentative D call: TRBD2 (5 bases). The CDR3 spans 13 residues. The V and J ends lost 0 bases and 12 bases respectively, with 15 bases between them. Germline CDR1 MNHNS, CDR2 SASEGT. This CDR3 reads CASSEAVTLAGYF. The CDR3 DNA follows: TGTGCCAGCAGTGAAGCTGTAACGCTTGCGGGGTACTTC.

V gene TRBV7-2 combines with J gene TRBJ1-2; D remains unclear. V lost 1 base to trimming and J lost 7 bases, with 13 bases between them. From germline, CDR1 is SGHTA and CDR2 FQGNSA. This CDR3 comprises 14 residues. Here the CDR3 DNA reads TGTGCCAGCAGCTTAGATCAGAGGGTTGGTGGCTACACCTTC. Translation: CASSLDQRVGGYTF.

The chain has TRBV28 and TRBJ1-3; TRBD1 matches at 7 bases. Losses at the gene ends were 5 bases for V and 2 bases for J; bases not matched to a gene: 3. This CDR3 region has 14 residues. In germline, CDR1 is MDHEN, CDR2 SYDVKM. For the CDR3, the DNA is TGTGCCAGCAGTGTACAGGGGACTGGAAACACCATATATTTT. This sequence encodes CASSVQGTGNTIYF.

V gene TRBV4-3 combines with J gene TRBJ2-7; 11 nucleotides agree with TRBD2. Germline CDR1 and CDR2: LGHNA and YSLEER. The trim removed 4 bases at V and 2 bases at J, leaving 4 bases unmatched. CDR3 length: 15 residues. CDR3 amino acids: CASSPGTSGPYEQYF. The CDR3 nucleotides are TGCGCCAGCAGCCCGGGGACTAGCGGTCCCTACGAGCAGTACTTC.

The V and J genes are TRBV11-3 and TRBJ2-1; 14 bases are a match to TRBD2. Unmatched junction bases numbered 8, after V lost 3 bases and J lost 7 bases. The CDR3 sequence is 17 residues long. Germline assignment: CDR1 SGHNT and CDR2 YENEEA. The CDR3 coding sequence is TGTGCCAGCAGCTTGGGGACTAGCGGGAGTGGTTTTAATGAGCAGTTCTTC. Translated: CASSLGTSGSGFNEQFF.

The chain links TRBV19 to TRBJ1-1; a possible D gene is TRBD1 (5 bases). This CDR3 contains 15 residues. Germline values: CDR1 LNHDA, CDR2 SQIVND (reference sequence). The germline V and J ends were trimmed by 2 bases and 1 base, with 11 bases remaining between them. CDR3 loop: CASSIWARENTEAFF. For the CDR3, the DNA is TGTGCCAGTAGTATATGGGCCAGGGAGAACACTGAAGCTTTCTTT.

V and J are TRBV15 and TRBJ2-3, with D uncertain. This CDR3 has 13 amino acids. Trimming took 0 bases from V and 8 from J, leaving 9 bases between them. The V gene's germline CDR1 is LNHNV and CDR2 YYDKDF (reference sequence). The CDR3 here is CATSRESPGTQYF. In DNA form, the CDR3 reads TGTGCCACCAGCAGAGAATCCCCGGGTACGCAGTATTTT.

The chain uses TRBV12-5 and TRBJ1-1, with D perhaps TRBD1 (5 bases). CDR1 LGHNT and CDR2 FRNRAP come from the germline V gene. This CDR3 has 13 residues. Trimming stripped 9 bases from V and 1 base from J, with 12 bases between. The chain's CDR3 is CASYRDSNTEAFF. DNA of the CDR3: TGTGCTAGCTACCGGGACTCGAACACTGAAGCTTTCTTT.

The rearrangement links TRBV27 to TRBJ1-1; TRBD1 agrees at 9 bases. J lost 8 bases, V lost 8 bases, and 6 bases had no gene match. This CDR3 region has 12 residues. CDR1 and CDR2 (germline): MNHEY, SMNVEV (reference sequence). Written as DNA, the CDR3 is TGTGCCAGCTGCGGACAGGGGCAAGAAGCTTTCTTT. Its translation is CASCGQGQEAFF.

The chain recombines TRBV4-1 with TRBJ2-3; 9 bases align to TRBD2. Germline lookup yields CDR1 MGHRA and CDR2 YSYEKL. CDR3 size: 17 residues. V shed 4 bases and J 6 bases; nucleotides not matched to a gene: 14. The CDR3 sequence: CASSPRLLAGIGDTQYF. CDR3 sequence (DNA): TGCGCCAGCAGCCCGCGTCTCCTAGCGGGAATAGGGGATACGCAGTATTTT.

The V call is TRBV4-1, the J call TRBJ1-1; no reliable D call. V lost 0 bases and J 8 bases, leaving 10 bases between the germline ends. This CDR3 has 13 residues. Germline V gene data show CDR1 as MGHRA and CDR2 as YSYEKL. The CDR3 bases are TGCGCCAGCAGCCAAGATTTGGAGGACGAAGCTTTCTTT. Protein sequence: CASSQDLEDEAFF.

V usage is TRBV25-1 and J usage is TRBJ1-3; the D is unclear. This CDR3 comprises 12 residues. V gave up 8 bases and J gave up 8 bases, with 13 bases separating them. Germline V gene lookup returns CDR1 MGHDK and CDR2 SYGVNS. This CDR3 reads CASEGAADTIYF. The CDR3 DNA sequence: TGTGCCAGCGAGGGTGCCGCAGACACCATATATTTT.

The chain employs TRBV7-2 and TRBJ2-7; the D is unclear. This CDR3 is 13 amino acids long. Germline CDR1 SGHTA, CDR2 FQGNSA. Trimming cost V 0 bases and J 1 base, with 4 bases left between them. In nucleotides, the CDR3 is TGTGCCAGCAGCTTAGCTGAGTCCTACGAGCAGTACTTC. Protein sequence: CASSLAESYEQYF.

The V and J genes are TRBV7-2 and TRBJ2-1; a weak D match, TRBD1 (5 bases). The germline gives CDR1 SGHTA, CDR2 FQGNSA. The ends were cut back, 3 bases at V and 0 bases at J, with 9 bases in the middle. The CDR3 loop spans 15 amino acids. CDR3 amino acids: CASSFQGSSYNEQFF. CDR3 sequence (DNA): TGTGCCAGCAGCTTCCAGGGAAGCTCCTACAATGAGCAGTTCTTC.

The chain carries TRBV18 and TRBJ2-2; 14 bases line up with TRBD2. Germline values: CDR1 KGHSH, CDR2 LQKENI. The CDR3 totals 18 residues. V shed 4 bases and J 3 bases; nucleotides not matched to a gene: 7. CDR3 DNA: TGTGCCAGCTCACGACTAGCGGGAGGGCCAGCGGACACCGGGGAGCTGTTTTTT. Encoded protein: CASSRLAGGPADTGELFF.

The genes are TRBV5-4 and TRBJ1-4; D might be TRBD1 (6 bases). Germline CDR1 and CDR2: SGHNT and YYREEE (reference sequence). The V end lost 2 bases, the J end lost 3 bases, and 8 bases lay between the germline ends. The CDR3 totals 14 residues. CDR3 sequence (DNA): TGTGCCAGCAGCTTACAGGGATCTAATGAAAAACTGTTTTTT. The encoded protein is CASSLQGSNEKLFF.

J is TRBJ1-1 and V is TRBV6-5, with D uncertain. Germline CDR1 is MNHEY and CDR2 is SVGAGI. The CDR3 is made up of 15 amino acids. Deletions cut 0 bases from V and 3 bases from J, with 11 bases between. CDR3 region: CASSYSAGKHTEAFF. The CDR3 nucleotides are TGTGCCAGCAGTTACTCGGCGGGGAAGCACACTGAAGCTTTCTTT.

The CDR3 bases are TGTGCCAGCAGTTACTTGGGACAGGGCTATGGCTACACCTTC. It encodes CASSYLGQGYGYTF. The chain links TRBV6-2 or TRBV6-3 to TRBJ1-2; TRBD1 aligns across 9 bases. Germline CDR1 reads MNHEY; CDR2 reads SVGEGT. This CDR3 comprises 14 residues. Trimming cost V 1 base and J 4 bases; bases outside gene matches: 1.

This sequence joins TRBV5-1 and TRBJ1-2; D remains unclear. Per the germline V gene, CDR1 is SGHRS and CDR2 is YFSETQ. The CDR3 is 14 residues long. Trimming took off 4 bases at V and 4 bases at J, with 14 bases between the two ends. CDR3 sequence reads: CASSPEVGFYGYTF. In DNA, the CDR3 is TGCGCCAGCAGCCCGGAGGTCGGATTCTATGGCTACACCTTC.

CDR3 sequence (DNA): TGTGCCAGCAGTGAAGGAGTTTGGGAAAAACTGTTTTTT. Its protein is CASSEGVWEKLFF. The rearrangement uses TRBV2 and TRBJ1-4; D is unclear. With 1 base removed from V and 8 bases from J, the gap between germline ends came to 8 bases. The CDR3 covers 13 residues. CDR1 is SNHLY and CDR2 is FYNNEI in the germline V gene.